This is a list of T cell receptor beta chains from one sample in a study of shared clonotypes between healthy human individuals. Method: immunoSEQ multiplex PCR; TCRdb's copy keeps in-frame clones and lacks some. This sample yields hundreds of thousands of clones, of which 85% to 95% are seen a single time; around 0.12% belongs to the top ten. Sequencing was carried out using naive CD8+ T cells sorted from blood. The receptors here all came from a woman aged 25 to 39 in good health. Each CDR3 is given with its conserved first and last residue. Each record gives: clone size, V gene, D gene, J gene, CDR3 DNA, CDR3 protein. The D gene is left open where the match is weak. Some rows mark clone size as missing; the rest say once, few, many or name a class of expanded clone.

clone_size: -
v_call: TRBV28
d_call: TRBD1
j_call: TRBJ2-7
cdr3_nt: TGTGCCAGCAGTTTAGGCACGCCAGGGGGTGGGTACGAGCAGTACTTC
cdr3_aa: CASSLGTPGGGYEQYF

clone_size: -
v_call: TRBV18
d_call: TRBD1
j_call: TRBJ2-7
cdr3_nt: TGTGCCAGCTCACCCTCCGGGACAGGGTCCTACGAGCAGTACTTC
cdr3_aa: CASSPSGTGSYEQYF

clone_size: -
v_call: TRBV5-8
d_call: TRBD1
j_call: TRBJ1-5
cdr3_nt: TGTGCCAGCAGCACGGGACAGGGCTTCAATCAGCCCCAGCATTTT
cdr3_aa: CASSTGQGFNQPQHF

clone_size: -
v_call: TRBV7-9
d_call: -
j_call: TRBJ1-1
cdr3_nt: TGTGCCAGCAGCTTAGACAGCCCCATGAACACTGAAGCTTTCTTT
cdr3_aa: CASSLDSPMNTEAFF

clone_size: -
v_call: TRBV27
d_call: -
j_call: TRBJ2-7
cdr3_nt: TGTGCCACCAAGCTGGGGGGCCACGAGCAGTACTTC
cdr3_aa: CATKLGGHEQYF

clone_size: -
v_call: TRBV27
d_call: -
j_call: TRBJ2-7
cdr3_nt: TGTGCCAGCAGTTTACGACAGAACTACGAGCAGTACTTC
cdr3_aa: CASSLRQNYEQYF

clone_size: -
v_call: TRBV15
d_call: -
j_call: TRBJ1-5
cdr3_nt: TGTGCCACCAGCAGAGATTTGGCGCCGAATAGCAATCAGCCCCAGCATTTT
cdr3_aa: CATSRDLAPNSNQPQHF

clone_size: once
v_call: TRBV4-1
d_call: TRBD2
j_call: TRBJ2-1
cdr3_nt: TGCGCCAGCAGCCAGGCTAGCGGAGATACCAATGAGCAGTTCTTC
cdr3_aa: CASSQASGDTNEQFF

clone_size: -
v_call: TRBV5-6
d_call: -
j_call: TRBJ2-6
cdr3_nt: TGTGCCAGCAGCTTGGGTGGTATTTCTGGGGCCAACGTCCTGACTTTC
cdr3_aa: CASSLGGISGANVLTF

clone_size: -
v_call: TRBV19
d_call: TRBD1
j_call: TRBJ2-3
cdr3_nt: TGTGCCAGTAGTGGAACAGGGGGTTTCGCAGATACGCAGTATTTT
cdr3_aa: CASSGTGGFADTQYF

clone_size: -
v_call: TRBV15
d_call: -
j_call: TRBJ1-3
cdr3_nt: TGTGCCACCAGCCCCACATGGACCTCTGGAAACACCATATATTTT
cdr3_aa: CATSPTWTSGNTIYF

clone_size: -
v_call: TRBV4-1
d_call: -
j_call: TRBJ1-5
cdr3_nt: TGCGCCAGCAGCCATGACGGACACAGTAGCAATCAGCCCCAGCATTTT
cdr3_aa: CASSHDGHSSNQPQHF

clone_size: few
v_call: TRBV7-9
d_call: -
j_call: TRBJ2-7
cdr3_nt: TGTGCCAGCAGCTTAGCAGTGGCCGAGCAGTACTTC
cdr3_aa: CASSLAVAEQYF

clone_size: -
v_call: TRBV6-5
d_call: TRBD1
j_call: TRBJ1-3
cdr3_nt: TGTGCCAGCACCCACAGGGGAGGAGGAAACACCATATATTTT
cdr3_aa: CASTHRGGGNTIYF

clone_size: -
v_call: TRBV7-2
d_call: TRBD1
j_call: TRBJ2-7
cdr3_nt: TGTGCCAGCAGTTTGACAGGGCACGAGCAGTACTTC
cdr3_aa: CASSLTGHEQYF

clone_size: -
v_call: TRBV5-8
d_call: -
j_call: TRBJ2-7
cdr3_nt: TGTGCCAGCAGCTTGCTTACCTGGAACGAGCAGTACTTC
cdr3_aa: CASSLLTWNEQYF

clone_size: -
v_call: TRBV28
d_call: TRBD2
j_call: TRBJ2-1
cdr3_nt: TGTGCCAGCAGTCCAATATCGCGGGAGGGCCTTTACAATGAGCAGTTCTTC
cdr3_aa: CASSPISREGLYNEQFF

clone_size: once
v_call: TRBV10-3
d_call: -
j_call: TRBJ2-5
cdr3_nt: TGTGCCATCAGTTCCGGGCAGGGCCAAGAGACCCAGTACTTC
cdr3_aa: CAISSGQGQETQYF

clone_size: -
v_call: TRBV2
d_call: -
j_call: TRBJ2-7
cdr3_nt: TGTGCCAGCAGTGAAGGATATCCCGGCCGAACCTACGAGCAGTACTTC
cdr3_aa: CASSEGYPGRTYEQYF

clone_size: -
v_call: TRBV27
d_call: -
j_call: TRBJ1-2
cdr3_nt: TGTGCCAGCGGGGGGGGTTTTTATGGCTACACCTTC
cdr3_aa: CASGGGFYGYTF

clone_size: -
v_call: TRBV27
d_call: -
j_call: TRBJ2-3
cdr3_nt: TGTGCCAGCAGGCTTATCGGGACTTCAGATACGCAGTATTTT
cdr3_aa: CASRLIGTSDTQYF

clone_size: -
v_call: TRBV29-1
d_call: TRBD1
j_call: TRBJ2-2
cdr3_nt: TGCGCAGGGGGCTACACCGGGGAGCTGTTTTTT
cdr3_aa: CAGGYTGELFF

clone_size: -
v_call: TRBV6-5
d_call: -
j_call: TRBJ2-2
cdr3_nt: TGTGCCAGCAGTTACCGAGGGAGCCCACGCGGGGAGCTGTTTTTT
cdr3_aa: CASSYRGSPRGELFF

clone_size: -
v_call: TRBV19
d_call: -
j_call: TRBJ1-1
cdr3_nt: TGTGCCAGGCCTGGCAGGGTGAACACTGAAGCTTTCTTT
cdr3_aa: CARPGRVNTEAFF

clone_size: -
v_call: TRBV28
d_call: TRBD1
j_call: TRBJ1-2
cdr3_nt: TGTGCCAGCAGTCCAAGACAGGGGGCCTGGTATGGCTACACCTTC
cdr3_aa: CASSPRQGAWYGYTF

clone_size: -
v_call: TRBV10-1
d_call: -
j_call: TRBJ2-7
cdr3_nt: TGCGCCAGCAGTGACGGGGGCGGGGAGCAGTACTTC
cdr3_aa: CASSDGGGEQYF

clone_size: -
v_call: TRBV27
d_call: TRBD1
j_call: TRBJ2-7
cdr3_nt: TGTGCCAGCAGTTTCCTGGGACAGGCAAACGAGCAGTACTTC
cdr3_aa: CASSFLGQANEQYF

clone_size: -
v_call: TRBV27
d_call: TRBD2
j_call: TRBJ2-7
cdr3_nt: TGTGCCAGCAGCCGCGGGACTAGCGGGAGGCGGGAGTACTTC
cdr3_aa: CASSRGTSGRREYF

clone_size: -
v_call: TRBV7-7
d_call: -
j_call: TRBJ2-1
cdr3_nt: TGTGCCAGCAGCTTAGCCCGGACAGCTTACAATGAGCAGTTCTTC
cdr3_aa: CASSLARTAYNEQFF

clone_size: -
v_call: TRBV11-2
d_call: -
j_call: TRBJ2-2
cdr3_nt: TGTGCCACCCAGACGGTGTACACCGGGGAGCTGTTTTTT
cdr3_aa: CATQTVYTGELFF

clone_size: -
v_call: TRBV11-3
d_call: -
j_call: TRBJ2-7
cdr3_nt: TGTGCCAGCAGCTTAGGTGACGGAGGTGGGAAGTACTTC
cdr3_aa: CASSLGDGGGKYF

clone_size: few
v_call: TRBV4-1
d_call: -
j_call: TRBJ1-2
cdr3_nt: TGCGCCAGCAGCCAAGATCGGGACATCCGGCTTGGCTACACCTTC
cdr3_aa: CASSQDRDIRLGYTF

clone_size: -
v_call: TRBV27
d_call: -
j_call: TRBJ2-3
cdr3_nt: TGTGCCAGCGGAGTTAGCACAGATACGCAGTATTTT
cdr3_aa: CASGVSTDTQYF

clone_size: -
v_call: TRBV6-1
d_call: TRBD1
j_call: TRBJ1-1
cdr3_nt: TGTGCCAGCAGTGAAGGGTTGGCAGGGGGAAACACTGAAGCTTTCTTT
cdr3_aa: CASSEGLAGGNTEAFF

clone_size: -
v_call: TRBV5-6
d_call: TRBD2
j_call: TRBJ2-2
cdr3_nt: TGTGCCAGCAGCTTTTTGTCAGGACTAGCGGAAGTTGGGACCGGGGAGCTGTTTTTT
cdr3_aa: CASSFLSGLAEVGTGELFF

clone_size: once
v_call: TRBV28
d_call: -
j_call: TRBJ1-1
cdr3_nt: TGTGCCAGCAGTTTTGGGGGGGGAAGTGTGAACACTGAAGCTTTCTTT
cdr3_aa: CASSFGGGSVNTEAFF

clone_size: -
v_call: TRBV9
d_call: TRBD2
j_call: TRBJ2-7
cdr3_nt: TGTGCCAGCAGCAAACGGGCTGCTAGCGGAGCCTACGAGCAGTACTTC
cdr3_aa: CASSKRAASGAYEQYF

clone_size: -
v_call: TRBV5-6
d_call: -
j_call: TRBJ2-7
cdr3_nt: TGTGCCAGCAGCGGGCACTACGAGCAGTACTTC
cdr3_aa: CASSGHYEQYF

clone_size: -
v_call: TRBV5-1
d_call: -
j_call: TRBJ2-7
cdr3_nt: TGCGCCAGCAGCTTGGGGACAGAAGTTACCTACGAGCAGTACTTC
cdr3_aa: CASSLGTEVTYEQYF

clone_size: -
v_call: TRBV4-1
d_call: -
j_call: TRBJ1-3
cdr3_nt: TGCGCCAGCAGCCAAGATTACGGTAGCTCTGGAAACACCATATATTTT
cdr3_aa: CASSQDYGSSGNTIYF

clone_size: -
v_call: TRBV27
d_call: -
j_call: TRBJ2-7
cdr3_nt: TGTGCCAGCAGTTTTTCCGGACTTACACTCTACGAGCAGTACTTC
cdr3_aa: CASSFSGLTLYEQYF

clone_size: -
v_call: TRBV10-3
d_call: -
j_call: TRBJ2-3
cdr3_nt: TGTGCCACTTCGCCGGGATCAAGCACAGATACGCAGTATTTT
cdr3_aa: CATSPGSSTDTQYF

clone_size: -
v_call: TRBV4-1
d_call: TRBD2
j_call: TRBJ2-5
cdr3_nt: TGCGCCAGCAGCCAAGAGTCAGGACTAGCGGTACAAGAGACCCAGTACTTC
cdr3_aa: CASSQESGLAVQETQYF

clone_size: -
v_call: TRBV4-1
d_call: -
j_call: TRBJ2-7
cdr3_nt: TGCGCCAGCAGCCAAGAAGTAGCGGCCTCCTACGAGCAGTACTTC
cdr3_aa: CASSQEVAASYEQYF

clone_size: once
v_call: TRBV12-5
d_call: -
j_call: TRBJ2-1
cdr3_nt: TGTGCTAGTGGTTTGGGAGGGGGTGAGCAGTTCTTC
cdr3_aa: CASGLGGGEQFF

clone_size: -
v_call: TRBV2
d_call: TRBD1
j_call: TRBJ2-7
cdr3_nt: TGTGCCAGCGTTCCGACAGGGGGCTACGAGCAGTACTTC
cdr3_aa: CASVPTGGYEQYF

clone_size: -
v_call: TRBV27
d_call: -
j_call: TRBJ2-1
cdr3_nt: TGTGCCAGCAGTGCCAACTCAGGCAATGAGCAGTTCTTC
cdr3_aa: CASSANSGNEQFF

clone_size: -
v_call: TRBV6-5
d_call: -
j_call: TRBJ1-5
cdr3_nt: TGTGCCAGTAGCCCACGGAGCAATCAGCCCCAGCATTTT
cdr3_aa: CASSPRSNQPQHF

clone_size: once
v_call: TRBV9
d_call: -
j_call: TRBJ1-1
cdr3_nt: TGTGCCAGCAGCGTAGACGGGGAACAATGGACTGAAGCTTTCTTT
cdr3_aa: CASSVDGEQWTEAFF

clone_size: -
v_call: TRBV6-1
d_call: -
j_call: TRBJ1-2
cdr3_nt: TGTGCCAGCAGTGCTTGGTCCACGGAGACGGTAAACTATGGCTACACCTTC
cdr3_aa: CASSAWSTETVNYGYTF

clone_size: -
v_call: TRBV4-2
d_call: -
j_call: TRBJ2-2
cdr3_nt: TGTGCCAGCAGCCAAGACAGGACCGGGGAGCTGTTTTTT
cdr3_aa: CASSQDRTGELFF

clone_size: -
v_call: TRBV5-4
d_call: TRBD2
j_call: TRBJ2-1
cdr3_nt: TGTGCCAGCAGCCAGCCGAGCGGGGAGCACAATGAGCAGTTCTTC
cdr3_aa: CASSQPSGEHNEQFF

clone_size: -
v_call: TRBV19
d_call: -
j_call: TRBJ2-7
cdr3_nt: TGTGCCAGTAGCCCTAAATCTTCCTACGAGCAGTACTTC
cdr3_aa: CASSPKSSYEQYF

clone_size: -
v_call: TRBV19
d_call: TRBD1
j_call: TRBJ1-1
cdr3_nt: TGTGCCAGTAGACAGGGGGCGTTGGGGAACACTGAAGCTTTCTTT
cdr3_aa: CASRQGALGNTEAFF

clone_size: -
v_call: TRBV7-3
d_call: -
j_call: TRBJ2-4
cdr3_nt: TGTGCCAGCAGCCCCGCGGACAAAAACATTCAGTACTTC
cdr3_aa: CASSPADKNIQYF